This T cell receptor beta chain appears in the sequencing data of a study of blood T cell repertoires in COVID-19. For the study at large: From T cells, B-cell-depleted T cells, or PBMCs came the material, which was cDNA or gDNA.

Trimming cost V 6 bases and J 4 bases; bases outside gene matches: 6. The CDR3 length is 13 residues. Germline CDR1 reads MNHEY; CDR2 reads SVGAGI. Authors' analysis steps: Estimated nucleated cell counts came from reference gene primer amplification. Measured with immunoSEQ multiplex PCR; TCRdb has only the in-frame clones, and not every one. V, J and clone size were drawn from that table, and D and trimming were deduced from the DNA. The repertoire holds around 480,000 clones, with around 90% as singletons. Cohorts were determined from participant-reported clinical history. Two consecutive negative NP/OP PCR tests, clearance, or resolved symptoms defined Cohort 3 recovery. This clone came up once. The identical CDR3 is also encoded by other nucleotide sequences in the sample.

The receptor was isolated from a woman under 30 who had recovered from COVID-19. J is TRBJ2-7 and V is TRBV6-5, with TRBD1 identical over 7 bases. Sequencing was done on a sample of PBMCs or T cells enriched from blood (not recorded which). CDR3 in DNA: TGTGCCAGCAGCCGGGACAGACATTACGAGCAGTACTTC. Amino acids: CASSRDRHYEQYF.